Listed below are T cell receptor beta chains from one sample, sequenced in a study of cytomegalovirus exposure and HLA in healthy donors. Sequencing was performed with immunoSEQ multiplex PCR; in TCRdb, only in-frame clones are kept and a portion is missing. The sample comprises 85,000 to 100,000 clones, approximately 63% of which are singletons, and around 6.6% rests with the top ten. Sequenced: PBMCs. These receptor sequences come from a woman between 25 and 40 years old in good health and CMV-seronegative. Each CDR3 is given with its conserved first and last residue. Fields, in order: CDR3 protein, J gene, V gene.

CDR3: CASSLRTSGDTDTQYF; J: TRBJ2-3; V: TRBV5-4
CDR3: CASSPDGDYDNEQFF; J: TRBJ2-1; V: TRBV9
CDR3: CASSSIGREYNEKLFF; J: TRBJ1-4; V: TRBV6-5
CDR3: CASRPTGESSPLHF; J: TRBJ1-6; V: TRBV6-5
CDR3: CASSEWRPSNTGELFF; J: TRBJ2-2; V: TRBV2
CDR3: CASSVGLAGAYEQYF; J: TRBJ2-7; V: TRBV9
CDR3: CASSSPGQGYNEQFF; J: TRBJ2-1; V: TRBV5-1
CDR3: CASSLDRRNTEAFF; J: TRBJ1-1; V: TRBV5-1
CDR3: CASSPLATSGGADTQYF; J: TRBJ2-3; V: TRBV5-6
CDR3: CASSEGTGNQPQHF; J: TRBJ1-5; V: TRBV10-2
CDR3: CASSQVGNIQYF; J: TRBJ2-4; V: TRBV6-1
CDR3: CASSLLGTDNYGYTF; J: TRBJ1-2; V: TRBV27
CDR3: CASSFRDSRRTSYEQYF; J: TRBJ2-7; V: TRBV28
CDR3: CASSLRLAGGYNEQFF; J: TRBJ2-1; V: TRBV7-3
CDR3: CASSLWSTGVVTEAFF; J: TRBJ1-1; V: TRBV11-2
CDR3: CASSYLTGETYEQYF; J: -; V: TRBV6-5
CDR3: CASKPGTLNTEAFF; J: TRBJ1-1; V: TRBV25-1
CDR3: CASSFSETGNTEAFF; J: TRBJ1-1; V: TRBV27
CDR3: CASSLGQGDTDTQYF; J: TRBJ2-3; V: TRBV5-1
CDR3: CASRSGTGSIQEYF; J: TRBJ2-3; V: TRBV28
CDR3: CASSLSYTQYF; J: TRBJ2-3; V: TRBV27
CDR3: CAIRGFWSTNEKLFF; J: TRBJ1-4; V: TRBV28
CDR3: CASSSSGGNTEAFF; J: TRBJ1-1; V: TRBV5-1
CDR3: CASRDTGAPLHF; J: TRBJ1-6; V: TRBV25-1
CDR3: CSVVGQNNQPQHF; J: TRBJ1-5; V: TRBV29-1
CDR3: CASSSFNEQFF; J: TRBJ2-1; V: TRBV9
CDR3: CASSGLADPYEQYF; J: TRBJ2-7; V: TRBV10-1
CDR3: CASSQGQEIYEQYF; J: TRBJ2-7; V: TRBV4-2
CDR3: CASSLIRGGPHEQFF; J: TRBJ2-1; V: TRBV7-8
CDR3: CAWSTDRGGLMRGQPQHF; J: TRBJ1-5; V: TRBV30
CDR3: CASSPGQRDTEAFF; J: TRBJ1-1; V: TRBV5-4
CDR3: CASSLGRADYGYTF; J: TRBJ1-2; V: TRBV5-1
CDR3: CASSHGGAGEKLFF; J: TRBJ1-4; V: TRBV4-1
CDR3: CASSRGYYSNQPQHF; J: TRBJ1-5; V: TRBV19
CDR3: CASSQERNKGWIMDTEAFF; J: TRBJ1-1; V: TRBV14
CDR3: CASSGNWTVVQETQYF; J: TRBJ2-5; V: TRBV25-1
CDR3: CASSPSGTGRSYGYTF; J: TRBJ1-2; V: TRBV18
CDR3: CASSVEAGGLPQHF; J: TRBJ1-5; V: TRBV9
CDR3: CAISDSLAGGDEQFF; J: TRBJ2-1; V: TRBV10-3
CDR3: CASSVASQETQYF; J: TRBJ2-5; V: TRBV9
CDR3: CASSLGGTDTQYF; J: TRBJ2-3; V: TRBV5-1
CDR3: CASSWGGTGPLQETQYF; J: TRBJ2-5; V: TRBV5-1
CDR3: CASSVGTGVSNEQFF; J: TRBJ2-1; V: TRBV9
CDR3: CASEGLAAYNEQFF; J: TRBJ2-1; V: TRBV2
CDR3: CASTAGRYGYTF; J: TRBJ1-2; V: TRBV19
CDR3: CAIRHRDSSYEQYF; J: TRBJ2-7; V: TRBV10-3
CDR3: CASSYQGTNEKLFF; J: TRBJ1-4; V: TRBV4-2
CDR3: CASSLQGGGSYEQYF; J: TRBJ2-7; V: TRBV5-6
CDR3: CASSQDTVGYTF; J: TRBJ1-2; V: TRBV4-1